This T cell receptor beta chain was sequenced for a study of OX40 agonist ivuxolimab in advanced cancers. Study details: Among those enrolled, mean age was approximately 60 years (range roughly 23 to 90) and roughly 84% were male.

Remarks on this clone: The antigen is unknown.

Germline CDR1 is SGHNT and CDR2 is YYREEE (reference sequence). Trimming pared 6 bases from V and 3 bases from J, leaving 13 bases between. The CDR3 loop spans 14 amino acids. TCRdb's table, derived via immunoSEQ multiplex PCR, lists solely in-frame clones and lacks some. The repertoire holds approximately 52,000 clones, about 84% seen once, with about 3.9% in the top ten. Study-level results: Expanded clones were, on average, more numerous in CD8+ T cells than in CD4+. Clonal expansion from baseline to week 6 occurred in both CD4+ and CD8+ T cells.

The starting material was CD4+ or CD8+ T cells sorted from blood, obtained in a trial of the OX40 agonist ivuxolimab. The chain couples TRBV5-4 to TRBJ1-5; TRBD1 is a possible D gene (5 bases). This sequence was found in an adult with an advanced solid tumor such as melanoma, head and neck, liver or kidney cancer. CDR3 loop: CASIGQGVNQPQHF. Here the CDR3 DNA reads TGTGCCAGCATCGGGCAGGGAGTCAATCAGCCCCAGCATTTT. Full variable domain (rest looked up from reference TRBV5-4 and TRBJ1-5): ETGVTQSPTHLIKTRGQQVTLRCSSQSGHNTVSWYQQALGQGPQFIFQYYREEENGRGNFPPRFSGLQFPNYSSELNVNALELDDSALYLCASIGQGVNQPQHFGDGTRLSIL.